This is a list of T cell receptor beta chains from one sample in a study of T cell repertoires in cytomegalovirus infection. MiXCR, run by TCRdb on the reads, gives a single entry per CDR3 protein. The sample consists of about 570,000 distinct CDR3 sequences, around 40% of them appearing once. No antigen has been identified for these receptors. The source was cultured PBMCs, collected from culture after CMV antigen stimulation. Source of these receptors: a human donor in good health (CMV status not recorded). Some clones in this sample may be carry-over from other donors' samples. Each CDR3 is given with its conserved first and last residue.

cdr3_length	v_call	j_call	cdr3_aa
17	TRBV12-3/TRBV12-4	TRBJ2-2	CASSFALAGGPGGELFF
13	TRBV20-1	TRBJ1-2	CSAETAIGYGYTF
16	TRBV5-6	TRBJ2-3	CASSLASFYSTDTQYF
15	TRBV10-2	TRBJ1-1	CASSESRRSNTEAFF
15	TRBV7-6	TRBJ2-6	CASGDRVSGANVLTF
15	TRBV5-1	TRBJ1-5	CASSLFGSYNQPQHF
15	TRBV12-3/TRBV12-4	TRBJ1-4	CASRQTGGPNEKLFF
15	TRBV27	TRBJ2-3	CASTRGGGRTDTQYF
14	TRBV19	TRBJ1-1	CASSNFLSLSEAFF
11	TRBV7-2	TRBJ2-5	CASSNLGTQYF
18	TRBV7-2	TRBJ1-1	CASSSGPQGARGNTEAFF
15	TRBV20-1	TRBJ2-1	CSARDLSGHYNEQFF
13	TRBV7-2	TRBJ1-6	CASSSYGNSPLHF
13	TRBV7-8	TRBJ2-1	CASSKVLGYEQFF
14	TRBV7-8	TRBJ2-1	CASSSNRGTNEQFF
13	TRBV20-1	TRBJ2-3	CSAKSGSTDTQYF
16	TRBV7-9	TRBJ2-1	CASSPQGNYRYNEQFF
13	TRBV19	TRBJ1-3	CASSFRPPNTIYF
15	TRBV7-2	TRBJ2-1	CASSLAFSPGREQFF
12	TRBV7-2	TRBJ2-5	CASSTPPAGEYF
12	TRBV10-3	TRBJ1-1	CAISRQGREAFF
12	TRBV4-1	TRBJ2-3	CASSQFTDTQYF